This T cell receptor (beta chain) comes out of a study of cytotoxic CD8 clonotypes in ibrutinib-treated CLL. The CDR3 consists of 15 residues. The junction had 8 bases not matched to a gene; V was cut back by 0 bases and J by 8 bases. The germline V gene encodes CDR1 SGHRS and CDR2 YFSETQ. Libraries were prepared by immunoSEQ multiplex PCR; TCRdb keeps only in-frame clonotypes and omits some of them. This table has roughly 17,000 clones, 55% to 80% appearing once. Concerning this clone: The antigen is not known.

Findings and limits, study-wide: The times at which samples were taken varied between sustained-remission and progressing patients.

The chain recombines TRBV5-1 with TRBJ2-1; 7 bases line up with TRBD2. The sample in question was PBMCs, obtained after 12 months of ibrutinib treatment. The sequence was obtained from a human donor with chronic lymphocytic leukemia. CDR3 bases: TGCGCCAGCAGCTTGGACGGCGGGAGTAGTGATGAGCAGTTCTTC. It specifies CASSLDGGSSDEQFF.